These 19 T cell receptor beta chains were sequenced from one sample in a study of monozygotic twins with inflammatory bowel disease. TCRdb reprocessed the 5' RACE reads and reports one entry per CDR3 protein, with no DNA. The ten most abundant clones cover less than 2.5% of a sample with over 110,000 distinct CDR3 sequences. Sequenced input: blood. The receptor source for this set is a human donor with ulcerative colitis or Crohn's disease, or a healthy co-twin of an affected twin (not recorded which).

V and J are TRBV19 and TRBJ1-4; the D call from TCRdb, TRBD1, cannot be confirmed without DNA. CDR1 and CDR2 from the germline V gene are LNHDA and SQIVND (reference sequence). CDR3 length: 13 residues. CDR3 in amino acids: CASSWGREEKLFF.

This chain's CDR3 is CASSPRREDYGYTF. The V call is TRBV18, the J call TRBJ1-2; the D call from TCRdb, TRBD1, cannot be confirmed without DNA. CDR3 length: 14 amino acids. Germline V gene lookup returns CDR1 KGHSH and CDR2 LQKENI.

The V call is TRBV28, the J call TRBJ2-2; the D call from TCRdb, TRBD1, cannot be confirmed without DNA. Germline assignment: CDR1 MDHEN and CDR2 SYDVKM. The CDR3 is 15 residues long. The CDR3 is CASSLRDTYTGELFF.

The J gene is TRBJ2-1, the V gene TRBV6-5. Germline values: CDR1 MNHEY, CDR2 SVGAGI. The CDR3 totals 13 residues. The CDR3 protein is CASRSTASNEQFF.

The rearrangement links TRBV5-6 to TRBJ2-3; the TCRdb call, TRBD1, lacks DNA for checking. The CDR3 totals 14 residues. Germline V gives CDR1 SGHDT, CDR2 YYEEEE. CDR3 region: CASRQGAHQDTQYF.

The chain has TRBV29-1 and TRBJ2-4; TCRdb picks TRBD1, but there is no DNA to check that call. The CDR3 runs 13 residues. The V gene's germline CDR1 is SQVTM and CDR2 ANQGSEA. The CDR3 loop reads CSVELGARNIQYF.

The chain employs TRBV12-3 or TRBV12-4 and TRBJ2-1; as DNA is missing, the TRBD2 call by TCRdb cannot be tested. The CDR3 sequence is 16 residues long. The CDR3 reads CASSFPQASGVNEQFF.

The V call is TRBV25-1, the J call TRBJ1-5; the TCRdb D gene call, TRBD1, has no DNA to confirm it. The CDR3 loop spans 16 amino acids. CDR1 and CDR2 from the germline V gene are MGHDK and SYGVNS. The CDR3 reads CASSPNGPRGEWPQHF.

This sequence joins TRBV12-3 or TRBV12-4 and TRBJ1-1. The CDR3 contains 14 residues. Here the CDR3 reads CASSSGTMNTEAFF.

The genes are TRBV20-1 and TRBJ2-4. Looked up from germline, CDR1 is DFQATT and CDR2 is SNEGSKA (reference sequence). The length of the CDR3 is 13 residues. This chain's CDR3 is CSASGLAKNIQYF.

V usage is TRBV3-1 and J usage is TRBJ1-1; the TCRdb D gene call, TRBD1, has no DNA to confirm it. CDR1 is LGHDT and CDR2 is YNNKEL in the germline V gene (reference sequence). The CDR3 has 15 residues. The CDR3 region is CASSHQTGMNTEAFF.

V usage is TRBV19 and J usage is TRBJ2-1; the TCRdb call, TRBD2, lacks DNA for checking. CDR3 length: 14 amino acids. Germline V gene sequence: CDR1 LNHDA, CDR2 SQIVND (reference sequence). The CDR3 reads CASSPERGRPSTFF.

V is TRBV5-1 and J is TRBJ2-3; TCRdb reports TRBD2, a call that lacks DNA to check it against. CDR1 and CDR2 (germline): SGHRS, YFSETQ. The CDR3 runs 19 residues. The CDR3 spells CASSLVQLAGGPSTDTQYF.

V gene TRBV5-4 combines with J gene TRBJ2-5; TCRdb's D call, TRBD1, is unchecked because there is no DNA. There are 14 residues in the CDR3. The germline gives CDR1 SGHNT, CDR2 YYREEE (reference sequence). The CDR3 sequence: CASSLQGTQETQYF.

The rearrangement joins TRBV19 to TRBJ1-3; the D call of TRBD1 rests on TCRdb alone, since no DNA is present to check it. Per the germline V gene, CDR1 is LNHDA and CDR2 is SQIVND (reference sequence). CDR3 length: 15 amino acids. CDR3 protein: CASSRRTGYGNTIYF.

This chain links TRBV27 with TRBJ1-5; TCRdb's D call, TRBD1, is unchecked because there is no DNA. Germline-derived CDR1 and CDR2 are MNHEY and SMNVEV (reference sequence). The length of the CDR3 is 18 residues. CDR3 sequence: CASSFRRGQGHGNQPQHF.

This rearrangement joins TRBV4-3 to TRBJ2-2. Looked up from germline, CDR1 is LGHNA and CDR2 is YSLEER. This CDR3 has 15 amino acids. CDR3 in amino acids: CASSQAARVSGELFF.

The V call is TRBV29-1, the J call TRBJ2-4; the D gene TCRdb calls, TRBD2, cannot be checked with no DNA. Germline CDR1 and CDR2: SQVTM and ANQGSEA. The CDR3 has 13 amino acids. CDR3 residues: CSVEWFGGNIQYF.

The chain combines TRBV12-3 or TRBV12-4 with TRBJ2-7; the D call of TRBD1 rests on TCRdb alone, since no DNA is present to check it. This CDR3 region has 15 residues. CDR3 region: CASSQRWDSSYEQYF.